The TCR beta chain described here comes from a study of identical twins. TCRdb re-called the 5' RACE reads through MiXCR, storing one row per CDR3 protein. The top ten clones hold approximately 1% of a sample with under 500,000 distinct CDR3 sequences, about 13% of them seen once. Only a few counts were recorded for this clonotype. The germline CDR1 and CDR2 sequences are LGHNA and YNFKEQ. The CDR3 runs 16 residues. Unmatched junction bases numbered 5, after V lost 3 bases and J lost 2 bases. These data also featured in a second study, about yellow fever vaccine responses in identical twins.

The sequence derives from a woman between 18 and 29 years old in good health. Sequenced input: CD4+ T cells sorted from blood. The chain links TRBV4-2 to TRBJ2-7; 12 bases are shared with TRBD2. The CDR3 region has the DNA TGTGCCAGCAGCCACACCGGGACTAGCGGGCCCTACGAGCAGTACTTC. Translating gives CASSHTGTSGPYEQYF.